By share, the clone carrying this TCR beta chain ranks as hyperexpanded. Its specificity is unknown. With the library built for alpha chains, this beta chain is off target and its frequency is not meaningful. Looked up from germline, CDR1 is MNHEY and CDR2 is SVGAGI. The V segment lost 6 bases and the J segment 4 bases; nucleotides outside the gene matches: 9. The CDR3 totals 14 residues. Time point described: sample taken at primary tumor resection. Whole RNA from tumor, nontumor lung or frozen PBMC was sequenced unsorted. This specimen belongs to a study of spatial heterogeneity in lung cancer. Study details: Raw reads showed each unique TCR and UMI combination turning up more than ten times on average. General study points: The study found that ubiquitous and regional expanded TCR counts tracked ubiquitous and regional nonsynonymous mutations, respectively. Tumor mutation count correlated with how many alpha and beta TCRs expanded intratumorally. Estimation of coverage gave values of roughly 7% for alpha and around 14% for beta chains in tumor T cells.

MiXCR, run by TCRdb on the 5' RACE reads, gives a single entry per CDR3 protein. This sample has about 270 distinct CDR3 sequences, with around 33% found just once. This clonotype was obtained from a male donor with early-stage non-small cell lung cancer. The rearrangement uses TRBV6-5 and TRBJ2-7, with 7 bases fitting TRBD1. Sequencing used lung tumor tissue, obtained at surgery. The CDR3 here is CASRIRQGWYEQYF. The DNA for the CDR3 is TGTGCCAGCAGGATAAGACAGGGTTGGTACGAGCAGTACTTC.